The 25 T cell receptor beta chains below were found in one sample sequenced in a study of T cells in Graves' hyperthyroidism and ophthalmopathy. Authors of the study amplified TCR beta CDR3 regions from RNA transcripts. The HTBI primer set drove a first-round RT-PCR of the TCR CDR3. Each CDR3 protein gets one entry after TCRdb re-called the multiplex PCR reads with MiXCR. The table has a few hundred thousand distinct CDR3 sequences, under 20% seen once; the top ten hold about 38%. The sample was blood. The receptors originated from a young man with Graves' ophthalmopathy.

The rearrangement joins TRBV7-3 to TRBJ2-3, with a possible D match to TRBD1 (6 bases). This CDR3 comprises 16 residues. Trimming removed 5 bases at V and 5 bases at J, with 20 bases between. The germline gives CDR1 SGHTA, CDR2 FQGTGA. The CDR3 DNA sequence: TGTGCCAGCAGCGCTAATGTAGCAGGGGCGGGAGATACGCAGTATTTT. Its translation is CASSANVAGAGDTQYF.

This clonotype was seen only a few times. The V gene is TRBV7-9, the J gene TRBJ2-2, with TRBD2 matching 8 bases. CDR1 and CDR2 from the germline V gene are SEHNR and FQNEAQ (reference sequence). V dropped 7 bases and J dropped 4; count of bases not matched to a gene: 2. The CDR3 runs 13 residues. The CDR3, as DNA: TGTGCCAGCACGGGGGGGAGCACCGGGGAGCTGTTTTTT. Translated, it gives CASTGGSTGELFF.

The V and J genes are TRBV19 and TRBJ2-7; 8 bases line up with TRBD2. CDR1 is LNHDA, CDR2 SQIVND, per germline (reference sequence). The V gene end was trimmed by 6 bases and the J gene end by 0 bases; junction bases not matched to a gene: 7. The CDR3 totals 15 residues. CDR3 region: CASSGGDTSSYEQYF. DNA of the CDR3: TGTGCCAGTAGCGGGGGGGACACGTCCTCCTACGAGCAGTACTTC.

This clonotype has a handful of counts. This rearrangement joins TRBV20-1 to TRBJ2-7, with 7 bases identical to TRBD1. The V segment lost 6 bases and the J segment 7 bases; nucleotides outside the gene matches: 15. The CDR3 has 14 amino acids. The V gene's germline CDR1 is DFQATT and CDR2 SNEGSKA (reference sequence). CDR3 region: CSAPAGQGVGEQYF. The CDR3 bases are TGCAGTGCCCCAGCAGGGCAGGGGGTCGGGGAGCAGTACTTC.

This clonotype was observed at least ten times. A junction boundary mismatches the germline segment, possibly from a read error. CDR3 DNA: TGTGCCAGCAGCCAGGGGACCGTCAACAATGAGCAATTCTTC. Protein product: CASSQGTVNNEQFF. J is TRBJ2-1 and V is TRBV3-1, with D perhaps assigned TRBD1 or TRBD2 (5 bases each). This CDR3 has 14 residues. The V gene's germline CDR1 is LGHDT and CDR2 YNNKEL (reference sequence).

This clonotype has ten or more counts. This chain uses TRBV6-2 or TRBV6-3 with TRBJ2-7, with TRBD1 as a possible D gene (6 bases). The CDR3 contains 15 residues. Trimming removed 5 bases from V and 0 bases from J, with 14 bases in between. Germline loops: CDR1 MNHEY, CDR2 SVGEGT. This CDR3 is CASSIRQVPSYEQYF. CDR3 in DNA: TGTGCCAGCAGTATCCGACAGGTACCCTCCTACGAGCAGTACTTC.

This clonotype was picked up a small number of times. The rearrangement joins TRBV4-1 to TRBJ1-2; 10 bases map to TRBD1. Trimming at V came to 1 base and at J to 4 bases, leaving 6 bases not matched to a gene. Per germline, CDR1 MGHRA and CDR2 YSYEKL. CDR3 length: 16 residues. CDR3 amino acids: CASSQGETGGLYGYTF. The CDR3 nucleotides are TGCGCCAGCAGCCAAGGGGAGACAGGGGGCCTCTATGGCTACACCTTC.

This clonotype was seen a handful of times. One base away lies a much larger clone, so this may be a sequencing read error. CDR3 bases: TGTGCCAGCAGCTTTGGCGGGGGGCGGGGTGAGCAGTTCTTC. Amino acid sequence: CASSFGGGRGEQFF. J is TRBJ2-1 and V is TRBV11-2, with 8 bases identical to TRBD2. The germline CDR1 and CDR2 sequences are SGHAT and FQNNGV. The ends lost 3 bases at V and 9 bases at J; junction bases unmatched: 7. The CDR3 spans 14 residues.

The gene calls are TRBV20-1 and TRBJ1-6; D is unclear. The CDR3 contains 14 residues. V was trimmed by 4 bases and J by 8 bases, leaving 15 bases between them. The germline gives CDR1 DFQATT, CDR2 SNEGSKA (reference sequence). The DNA of the CDR3 is TGCAGTGCTAATCAACGAGGTATGGATTCACCCCTCCACTTT. Residues: CSANQRGMDSPLHF.

This clonotype was observed a few times. The gene calls are TRBV24-1 and TRBJ2-5; 10 positions agree with TRBD1. V was clipped by 4 bases and J by 5 bases; unmatched bases: 6. Germline assignment: CDR1 KGHDR and CDR2 SFDVKD. This CDR3 comprises 15 residues. DNA of the CDR3: TGTGCCACCAGTGACCCCGGGACAGGGGTGGAGACCCAGTACTTC. It specifies CATSDPGTGVETQYF.

The rearrangement uses TRBV7-8 and TRBJ1-5; possibly TRBD1 for D (6 bases). The germline gives CDR1 SGHVS, CDR2 FQNEAQ. The CDR3 sequence is 13 residues long. Deletions cut 0 bases from V and 11 bases from J, with 11 bases between. The CDR3 here is CASSLAGQLAQHF. The CDR3 bases are TGTGCCAGCAGCTTAGCGGGACAATTAGCCCAGCATTTT.

There are many counts of this clonotype. V and J are TRBV3-1 and TRBJ1-3; the D gene is possibly TRBD1 (5 bases). The CDR3 runs to 14 residues. Germline lookup yields CDR1 LGHDT and CDR2 YNNKEL (reference sequence). V was clipped by 5 bases and J by 4 bases, with 12 bases between them. CDR3 nucleotide sequence: TGTGCCAGCAGCGAAATGGGGGTCGGAAACACCATATATTTT. Its protein is CASSEMGVGNTIYF.

Regarding this clonotype: Sequence at one end of the junction differs from germline and may be a read error. The CDR3 sequence: CAGLTDQGSNEALF. The CDR3 bases are TGTGCCGGATTGACGGACCAAGGGAGTAATGAAGCTCTCTTT. The V and J genes are TRBV6-1 and TRBJ1-1, with D unresolved. Looked up from germline, CDR1 is MNHNS and CDR2 is SASEGT. This CDR3 comprises 14 residues.

This clonotype was seen many times. The rearrangement uses TRBV5-1 and TRBJ1-2; tentative D call: TRBD1 (6 bases). Germline V CDR1 and CDR2: SGHRS, YFSETQ. The CDR3 has 14 residues. The V end was cut by 2 bases, the J end by 5 bases, with 13 bases between. The CDR3 DNA is TGCGCCAGCAGCTTAGCAGGGGAAGAGTATGGCTACACCTTC. This translates into CASSLAGEEYGYTF.

The chain is built from TRBV19 and TRBJ1-2; 8 positions match TRBD1. Germline V gene lookup returns CDR1 LNHDA and CDR2 SQIVND (reference sequence). The CDR3 runs to 13 residues. Trimming removed 5 bases from V and 3 bases from J; junction bases left unmatched: 2. In DNA, the CDR3 is TGTGCCAGTAGTGGGGACAGGTACTATGGCTACACCTTC. This sequence encodes CASSGDRYYGYTF.

With respect to this clonotype: A junction end diverges from the germline sequence, so it may reflect a read error. This chain joins TRBV7-9 and TRBJ2-3; tentatively, D is TRBD2 (5 bases). This CDR3 is built from 16 residues. CDR1 is SEHNR and CDR2 is FQNEAQ in the germline V gene (reference sequence). The CDR3 DNA follows: TGCGCCAGCAGCTCCCGCTCTGGTGGGAGTCTAGATACGCAGTATTTT. Protein: CASSSRSGGSLDTQYF. Supplemented by reference TRBV7-9 and TRBJ2-3, the full variable domain reads DTGVSQNPRHKITKRGQNVTFRCDPISEHNRLYWYRQTLGQGPEFLTYFQNEAQLEKSRLLSDRFSAERPKGSFSTLEIQRTEQGDSAMYLCASSSRSGGSLDTQYFGPGTRLTVL.

The CDR3 sequence is CAISGRVGTEAFF. The DNA of the CDR3 is TGTGCCATCAGTGGAAGGGTCGGCACTGAAGCTTTCTTT. V gene TRBV10-3 combines with J gene TRBJ1-1; D call uncertain. Trimming cost V 4 bases and J 4 bases, with 10 bases left between them. Per germline, CDR1 ENHRY and CDR2 SYGVKD. The CDR3 spans 13 residues.

The sample holds many counts of this clonotype. The chain joins TRBV11-2 to TRBJ2-5, with D unclear. The CDR3 sequence is 11 residues long. Germline CDR1 SGHAT, CDR2 FQNNGV. With 3 bases removed from V and 4 bases from J, the gap between germline ends came to 3 bases. The CDR3 DNA follows: TGTGCCAGCAGCTTGTTAGAGACCCAGTACTTC. Translating gives CASSLLETQYF.

In its sample, this clonotype was seen many times. The chain is built from TRBV7-3 and TRBJ2-7; 8 positions agree with TRBD1. The CDR3 runs to 13 residues. Germline V gene sequence: CDR1 SGHTA, CDR2 FQGTGA. The J segment lost 5 bases and the V segment lost 5 bases, leaving 5 bases of the junction unmatched. CDR3 sequence: CASSQDRDHEQYF. CDR3 bases: TGTGCCAGCAGCCAGGACAGGGACCACGAGCAGTACTTC.

V gene TRBV3-1 combines with J gene TRBJ1-2, with 9 bases matching TRBD1. Per the germline V gene, CDR1 is LGHDT and CDR2 is YNNKEL (reference sequence). The CDR3 totals 14 residues. The ends lost 4 bases at V and 7 bases at J; junction bases unmatched: 7. CDR3 coding DNA: TGTGCCAGCAGCCCTTCCGGGACAGGGACTGGCTACACCTTC. Protein sequence: CASSPSGTGTGYTF.

This clonotype was seen many times. The chain is built from TRBV11-3 and TRBJ2-2, with unresolved D. This CDR3 is 13 amino acids long. Trimming shortened V by 5 bases and J by 4 bases, and 8 bases separated the two germline ends. Germline CDR1 reads SGHNT; CDR2 reads YENEEA. The CDR3 sequence: CASSRTFTGELFF. CDR3 bases: TGTGCCAGCAGCCGTACATTCACCGGGGAGCTGTTTTTT.

V and J are TRBV20-1 and TRBJ2-2; D not certain. This CDR3 is 14 amino acids long. Trimming cost V 0 bases and J 0 bases, with 5 bases left between them. Germline CDR1 and CDR2: DFQATT and SNEGSKA (reference sequence). In nucleotides, the CDR3 is TGCAGTGCTAGAGATGGGGCGAACACCGGGGAGCTGTTTTTT. Translating gives CSARDGANTGELFF.

This clonotype was counted ten times or more. J is TRBJ1-1 and V is TRBV11-2; D is possibly TRBD1 (6 bases). Trimming cost V 1 base and J 1 base, with 13 bases left between them. The CDR3 is 16 residues long. Germline values: CDR1 SGHAT, CDR2 FQNNGV. CDR3 loop: CASSLAGHPRNTEAFF. The CDR3 region has the DNA TGTGCCAGCAGCTTAGCGGGACACCCTCGGAACACTGAAGCTTTCTTT.

In this sample, this clonotype turned up many times. This chain joins TRBV20-1 and TRBJ1-4; TRBD1 might be the D (6 bases). The germline V gene has CDR1 DFQATT and CDR2 SNEGSKA (reference sequence). The CDR3 runs 15 residues. V was cut by 3 bases and J by 0 bases, with 11 bases left in between. CDR3 sequence: CSASDRRTTNEKLFF. CDR3 sequence (DNA): TGCAGTGCTAGCGACAGGAGGACAACTAATGAAAAACTGTTTTTT.

The chain is built from TRBV24-1 and TRBJ2-3; D is unclear. Looked up from germline, CDR1 is KGHDR and CDR2 is SFDVKD. The CDR3 is made up of 16 amino acids. With 3 bases removed from V and 0 bases from J, the gap between germline ends came to 12 bases. CDR3 amino acids: CATSDPKTESTDTQYF. The CDR3 bases are TGTGCCACCAGTGATCCCAAGACGGAGAGCACAGATACGCAGTATTTT.